One and the same sample provided the 23 T cell receptor beta chains below, sequenced in a study of blood T cell repertoires in COVID-19. The table came from immunoSEQ multiplex PCR; TCRdb's copy has only in-frame clones and leaves some out. The repertoire holds tens of thousands of clones, 75% to 85% seen once, with roughly 28% in the top ten. What was sequenced was peripheral blood. The receptors derive from a woman of 80 years or more with acute or convalescent COVID-19.

CDR3 bases: TGTGCCAGCAGTCCGACAGGGCTGGGAGAGACCCAGTACTTC. Its protein is CASSPTGLGETQYF. This chain links TRBV6-5 with TRBJ2-5; 7 bases align to TRBD1. From germline, CDR1 is MNHEY and CDR2 SVGAGI. V lost 5 bases to trimming and J lost 4 bases; unmatched junction nucleotides: 7. The CDR3 runs to 14 residues.

The rearrangement uses TRBV7-2 and TRBJ2-3; D is perhaps TRBD2 (5 bases). Germline values: CDR1 SGHTA, CDR2 FQGNSA. V was cut by 8 bases and J by 6 bases, with 27 bases left in between. The CDR3 sequence is 17 residues long. The CDR3, as DNA: TGTGCCAGCGGATCTCCTGGACTCGAGGAAGCGATTGATACGCAGTATTTT. Protein sequence: CASGSPGLEEAIDTQYF. The variable domain in full, with the rest retrieved from reference TRBV7-2 and TRBJ2-3, is GAGVSQSPSNKVTEKGKDVELRCDPISGHTALYWYRQSLGQGLEFLIYFQGNSAPDKSGLPSDRFSAERTGGSVSTLTIQRTQQEDSAVYLCASGSPGLEEAIDTQYFGPGTRLTVL.

The V and J genes are TRBV5-1 and TRBJ2-7; possibly TRBD2 for D (6 bases). Per germline, CDR1 SGHRS and CDR2 YFSETQ. Trimming left V 4 bases short and J 6 bases short, with 14 bases between. This CDR3 has 13 amino acids. The CDR3 bases are TGCGCCAGCAGCCCGGCCGGGACTGCCGAGCAGTACTTC. Translation gives CASSPAGTAEQYF.

The V call is TRBV5-1, the J call TRBJ2-3; a weak D match, TRBD1 (5 bases). Trimming took off 0 bases at V and 2 bases at J, with 19 bases between the two ends. Germline V gene lookup returns CDR1 SGHRS and CDR2 YFSETQ. The CDR3 loop spans 18 amino acids. The CDR3 DNA follows: TGCGCCAGCAGCTTGGTACTTTCTGGGCTTGGGGCCACAGATACGCAGTATTTT. Translation gives CASSLVLSGLGATDTQYF.

V is TRBV9 and J is TRBJ2-2; tentatively, D is TRBD1 (5 bases). The CDR3 runs to 15 residues. V lost 2 bases and J lost 0, with 8 bases in between. Germline-derived CDR1 and CDR2 are SGDLS and YYNGEE. For the CDR3, the DNA is TGTGCCAGCAGCGTGTCACAGGCGAACACCGGGGAGCTGTTTTTT. This gives the protein CASSVSQANTGELFF. The full variable domain, with the rest looked up from reference TRBV9 and TRBJ2-2, is DSGVTQTPKHLITATGQRVTLRCSPRSGDLSVYWYQQSLDQGLQFLIQYYNGEERAKGNILERFSAQQFPDLHSELNLSSLELGDSALYFCASSVSQANTGELFFGEGSRLTVL.

The CDR3 protein is CASSLSGGDEQFF. CDR3 nucleotide sequence: TGTGCCAGCAGTTTATCCGGGGGGGATGAGCAGTTCTTC. The chain is built from TRBV12-3 or TRBV12-4 and TRBJ2-1; TRBD2 agrees at 8 bases. The CDR3 runs 13 residues. With 2 bases clipped from V and 8 bases from J, the junction kept 2 bases outside the gene matches.

The chain combines TRBV7-2 with TRBJ1-1, with 7 bases fitting TRBD1. The V and J ends lost 5 bases and 5 bases, in that order; junction bases with no gene match: 11. CDR1 is SGHTA, CDR2 FQGNSA, per germline. CDR3 length equals 15 residues. In nucleotides, the CDR3 is TGTGCCAGCAGCACCAATACAGGGGTCGGGACTGAAGCTTTCTTT. It is translated as CASSTNTGVGTEAFF.

The CDR3 spells CASSLRPGTGTGANVLTF. In DNA, the CDR3 is TGTGCCAGCAGCCTTCGTCCCGGGACAGGGACTGGGGCCAACGTCCTGACTTTC. V gene TRBV7-6 combines with J gene TRBJ2-6, with TRBD1 identical over 9 bases. Germline CDR1 SGHVS, CDR2 FNYEAQ. The CDR3 extends over 18 amino acids. Trimming took 5 bases from V and 2 from J; bases not matched to a gene: 10. Full variable domain (outside the CDR3, taken from reference TRBV7-6 and TRBJ2-6): GAGVSQSPRYKVTKRGQDVALRCDPISGHVSLYWYRQALGQGPEFLTYFNYEAQQDKSGLPNDRFSAERPEGSISTLTIQRTEQRDSAMYRCASSLRPGTGTGANVLTFGAGSRLTVL.

This chain connects TRBV10-1 to TRBJ2-3, with D unclear. The CDR3 totals 14 residues. V lost 0 bases and J 2 bases, leaving 6 bases between the germline ends. Germline loops: CDR1 WNHNN, CDR2 SYGVQD (reference sequence). The CDR3 is CASSESRLTDTQYF. The CDR3 bases are TGCGCCAGCAGTGAGTCAAGACTCACAGATACGCAGTATTTT.

The chain carries TRBV7-2 and TRBJ2-1; tentatively, D is TRBD2 (5 bases). This CDR3 is built from 11 residues. CDR1 and CDR2 from the germline V gene are SGHTA and FQGNSA. Trimming took 3 bases from V and 12 from J, leaving 9 bases between them. CDR3 in DNA: TGTGCCAGCAGCTTGGGAGAGGCGCAGTTCTTC. Translation gives CASSLGEAQFF.

This clone has a single count. The V call is TRBV7-8, the J call TRBJ2-3, with a possible D match to TRBD2 (6 bases). Germline loops: CDR1 SGHVS, CDR2 FQNEAQ. Trimming cost V 6 bases and J 0 bases, with 16 bases left between them. The CDR3 spans 16 residues. The CDR3 is CASSPEIAGSTDTQYF. In DNA form, the CDR3 reads TGTGCCAGCAGTCCTGAGATCGCGGGGAGCACAGATACGCAGTATTTT.

A single count supports this clone. The rearrangement links TRBV24-1 to TRBJ2-5; 10 bases are a match to TRBD1. Per the germline V gene, CDR1 is KGHDR and CDR2 is SFDVKD. After removal of 9 bases from V and 5 bases from J, the junction contained 5 bases not matched to a gene. The CDR3 is 13 amino acids. The CDR3 spells CATAGQGTETQYF. The CDR3 region has the DNA TGTGCCACCGCGGGACAGGGGACGGAGACCCAGTACTTC.

This chain connects TRBV6-1 to TRBJ2-7; tentative D call: TRBD1 (5 bases). CDR3 length: 14 residues. Germline CDR1 and CDR2: MNHNS and SASEGT. The V gene lost 3 bases and the J gene lost 3 bases, with 12 bases spanning the gap. CDR3 DNA: TGTGCCAGCAGTGACCACAGGCATATCTACGAGCAGTACTTC. It translates to CASSDHRHIYEQYF.

The chain recombines TRBV28 with TRBJ2-1; 11 positions match TRBD2. Germline values: CDR1 MDHEN, CDR2 SYDVKM. V lost 5 bases to trimming and J lost 6 bases; unmatched junction nucleotides: 9. The CDR3 spans 16 residues. The CDR3 sequence: CASSTQLAGVFNEQFF. The CDR3 DNA is TGTGCCAGCAGTACTCAACTAGCGGGAGTTTTCAATGAGCAGTTCTTC.

This chain uses TRBV14 with TRBJ2-1; TRBD2 aligns across 7 bases. J gave up 7 bases and V 4 bases, and 10 bases lay outside the gene matches. The CDR3 spans 15 residues. The V gene's germline CDR1 is SGHDN and CDR2 FVKESK. The DNA of the CDR3 is TGTGCCAGCAGCCGCGGCGGGAGCCTAGTAAATGAGCAGTTCTTC. Translating gives CASSRGGSLVNEQFF.

This clone occurred a few times. This chain connects TRBV9 to TRBJ1-1; D not certain. Per the germline V gene, CDR1 is SGDLS and CDR2 is YYNGEE. The CDR3 consists of 14 residues. Trimming left V 0 bases short and J 1 base short, with 7 bases between. CDR3 protein: CASSVGPGNTEAFF. CDR3 nucleotide sequence: TGTGCCAGCAGCGTAGGACCGGGGAACACTGAAGCTTTCTTT.

The chain uses TRBV20-1 and TRBJ2-7, with a tentative D call TRBD2 (5 bases). Trimming cost V 3 bases and J 3 bases, with 18 bases left between them. The germline gives CDR1 DFQATT, CDR2 SNEGSKA (reference sequence). The CDR3 has 15 amino acids. The CDR3 loop reads CSASTAGSAVYEQYF. CDR3 DNA: TGCAGTGCTAGTACGGCAGGCTCAGCGGTCTACGAGCAGTACTTC.

The V call is TRBV19, the J call TRBJ2-7, with 10 bases lining up with TRBD1. With 1 base clipped from V and 2 bases from J, the junction kept 2 bases outside the gene matches. Germline V gene sequence: CDR1 LNHDA, CDR2 SQIVND (reference sequence). This CDR3 comprises 15 residues. The CDR3 reads CASSIGGQGAYEQYF. The CDR3 DNA is TGTGCCAGTAGTATAGGCGGACAGGGGGCCTACGAGCAGTACTTC.

The chain couples TRBV19 to TRBJ2-5; TRBD2 aligns across 9 bases. CDR1 and CDR2 from the germline V gene are LNHDA and SQIVND (reference sequence). Losses at the gene ends were 5 bases for V and 5 bases for J; bases not matched to a gene: 12. The CDR3 covers 16 residues. CDR3 in amino acids: CASSLTGREGHETQYF. The CDR3 DNA sequence: TGTGCCAGTAGTCTAACAGGGCGGGAGGGCCATGAGACCCAGTACTTC.

J is TRBJ2-7 and V is TRBV7-9; TRBD2 aligns across 13 bases. From germline, CDR1 is SEHNR and CDR2 FQNEAQ (reference sequence). The CDR3 covers 15 residues. Unmatched junction bases numbered 10, after V lost 5 bases and J lost 9 bases. The CDR3 region is CASSPMGTSGVGQYF. The CDR3 DNA reads as TGTGCCAGCAGCCCGATGGGGACTAGCGGGGTCGGGCAGTACTTC.

A few counts support this clone. The chain links TRBV7-2 to TRBJ2-5; maybe TRBD2 (5 bases). This CDR3 is built from 15 residues. Trimming left V 2 bases short and J 2 bases short, with 12 bases between. Germline V CDR1 and CDR2: SGHTA, FQGNSA. The chain's CDR3 is CASSLNVAGQETQYF. The CDR3 coding sequence is TGTGCCAGCAGCTTAAACGTCGCGGGTCAAGAGACCCAGTACTTC.

The chain couples TRBV28 to TRBJ2-1; possibly TRBD2 for D (6 bases). Trimming removed 7 bases from V and 3 bases from J, with 22 bases in between. Germline CDR1 reads MDHEN; CDR2 reads SYDVKM. The CDR3 is 17 residues long. CDR3 sequence: CASTPPGGTAIYNEQFF. The CDR3 DNA reads as TGTGCCAGCACCCCCCCGGGCGGGACCGCTATCTACAATGAGCAGTTCTTC.

This clone was seen once. J is TRBJ2-7 and V is TRBV18, with 9 bases fitting TRBD1. The V gene's germline CDR1 is KGHSH and CDR2 LQKENI. The CDR3 sequence is 15 residues long. V lost 2 bases, J lost 2 bases, and 4 bases stayed unmatched. The CDR3 DNA follows: TGTGCCAGCTCACCATCCGGGACAGGGCCCTACGAGCAGTACTTC. The encoded protein is CASSPSGTGPYEQYF.